This is a list of T cell receptor beta chains from one sample in a study of CD8+ T cells in alopecia areata. Sequenced by immunoSEQ multiplex PCR; TCRdb stores in-frame clones only, minus some. This sample carries around 10,000 clones, approximately 60% of them seen once, and the ten largest clones take under 9.5%. The specimen comprised skin, sampled at week 0. The receptors stem from a human donor with alopecia areata. Both conserved end residues are part of each CDR3. Fields, in order: V gene, J gene, CDR3 protein.

v_gene: TRBV6-5
j_gene: TRBJ2-7
CDR3aa: CASSYSGTRSSYEQYF

v_gene: TRBV5-1
j_gene: TRBJ2-3
CDR3aa: CASKTSSTDTQYF

v_gene: TRBV7-3
j_gene: TRBJ2-7
CDR3aa: CASSRTGHEQYF

v_gene: TRBV2
j_gene: TRBJ1-5
CDR3aa: CASSEDRQDNQPQHF

v_gene: TRBV6-5
j_gene: TRBJ1-2
CDR3aa: CASRETVGGYTF

v_gene: TRBV6-5
j_gene: TRBJ1-1
CDR3aa: CASSGQGGAFF

v_gene: TRBV5-1
j_gene: TRBJ2-7
CDR3aa: CASSLTGVTYEQYF

v_gene: TRBV9
j_gene: TRBJ2-7
CDR3aa: CASSPYRGGGVYEQYF

v_gene: TRBV4-1
j_gene: TRBJ2-7
CDR3aa: CASSQQGGSYEQYF

v_gene: TRBV5-6
j_gene: TRBJ1-2
CDR3aa: CASSSGRTYGYTF

v_gene: TRBV4-2
j_gene: TRBJ2-1
CDR3aa: CASSQDLDSRGFYNEQFF

v_gene: TRBV15
j_gene: TRBJ1-1
CDR3aa: CATSSPQPNTEAFF

v_gene: TRBV7-8
j_gene: TRBJ2-2
CDR3aa: CASSEGTRTNTGELFF

v_gene: TRBV27
j_gene: TRBJ2-7
CDR3aa: CASTTFGSLGAGAWYEQYF

v_gene: TRBV9
j_gene: TRBJ2-2
CDR3aa: CASSVRAGGNTGELFF

v_gene: TRBV19
j_gene: TRBJ1-5
CDR3aa: CASSIDRVGKPQHF